A selection of T cell receptor beta chains follows, all from one sample in a study of T-cell reconstitution after alpha-beta-depleted transplantation in children. Each CDR3 protein is one row after TCRdb ran MiXCR on the PCR reads. The top ten hold 3.5% to 4.5% of the sample, which has about 360,000 distinct CDR3 sequences, more than 10% seen once. The sequencing used PBMCs, collected from the stem cell graft. These receptors all come from a human donor who donated a stem cell graft to a child with Fanconi anemia. Both conserved end residues are part of each CDR3.

TRBV7-9,TRBJ2-7,CASSLTSGNEQYF
TRBV27,TRBJ2-7,CASSLSIRGYEQYF
TRBV20-1,TRBJ1-5,CSAVRGQGTQPQHF
TRBV5-1,TRBJ2-2,CASSLVPPGTGDTGELFF
TRBV25-1,TRBJ2-1,CASSFLGTFNEQFF
TRBV27,TRBJ2-7,CASSLSDGYEQYF
TRBV2,TRBJ2-5,CATGGGSGTQYF
TRBV5-1,TRBJ1-2,CASSPDQGVHGYTF
TRBV12-3/TRBV12-4,TRBJ2-7,CASRPQGAASYEQYF
TRBV4-3,TRBJ2-1,CASSQDQWTLEYNEQFF
TRBV12-3/TRBV12-4,TRBJ2-2,CASLGRGTVNTGELFF
TRBV29-1,TRBJ1-1,CSVRLAEAFF
TRBV5-1,TRBJ1-1,CASSAQQGGTEAFF
TRBV2,TRBJ2-2,CASSTPRAITGELFF
TRBV7-9,TRBJ1-1,CASSLGRWNPEAFF
TRBV19,TRBJ1-2,CASSMHRGTDGYTF
TRBV12-3/TRBV12-4,TRBJ2-3,CASSPGGAADTQYF
TRBV20-1,TRBJ2-1,CSARDTLAGGREQFF
TRBV12-3/TRBV12-4,TRBJ2-5,CASKWAAQETQYF
TRBV11-1,TRBJ2-2,CASSPTTGPPANTGELFF
TRBV2,TRBJ2-5,CASSPGTSGGQETQYF
TRBV4-1,TRBJ2-2,CASSPRSGPTGELFF
TRBV7-2,TRBJ2-1,CASSLSGASNEQFF
TRBV9,TRBJ2-1,CASSDRQGWGEQFF
TRBV11-2,TRBJ1-6,CASSLQDGSPLHF
TRBV20-1,TRBJ1-1,CSALDTEAFF
TRBV7-2,TRBJ2-7,CASSSGHAYEQYF
TRBV12-3/TRBV12-4,TRBJ1-2,CASSPLRLGYTF
TRBV7-2,TRBJ2-3,CASSLVTGTDTQYF
TRBV3-1,TRBJ2-1,CASSQDLYRGGHNEQFF
TRBV2,TRBJ2-7,CASIIQAYEQYF
TRBV12-3/TRBV12-4,TRBJ1-2,CASSFRAGGDGYTF
TRBV29-1,TRBJ2-7,CSVLGNAGYEQYF
TRBV19,TRBJ2-1,CASQGDLYNEQFF
TRBV5-1,TRBJ2-5,CASSLSTGVAETQYF
TRBV11-2,TRBJ2-1,CASSLPYNEQFF
TRBV19,TRBJ2-3,CASSIKSVDTQYF
TRBV11-2,TRBJ2-5,CASRWTSGDQETQYF
TRBV20-1,TRBJ1-5,CSAGTGYEQPQHF
TRBV6-2/TRBV6-3,TRBJ2-2,CASSPPTNTGELFF
TRBV28,TRBJ1-2,CACTLGQGSYGYTF
TRBV12-3/TRBV12-4,TRBJ2-3,CASSSNSAGSTDTQYF
TRBV11-2,TRBJ2-3,CASSLELQAGLTSTSTDTQYF
TRBV28,TRBJ1-2,CASSSPGGDYGYTF
TRBV6-2/TRBV6-3,TRBJ2-3,CASSYSKRGQTDTQYF
TRBV7-9,TRBJ2-3,CASSPGLAGGYDTQYF
TRBV9,TRBJ2-1,CASSVGGDNEQFF
TRBV6-1,TRBJ2-7,CASSEMIAGTGGYEQYF
TRBV9,TRBJ2-1,CASSTGLTGAYNEQFF
TRBV10-2,TRBJ2-5,CASSAGLGAETQYF
TRBV30,TRBJ1-4,CAWSGQGSGEKLFF
TRBV2,TRBJ1-1,CASSFRDSSPEAFF